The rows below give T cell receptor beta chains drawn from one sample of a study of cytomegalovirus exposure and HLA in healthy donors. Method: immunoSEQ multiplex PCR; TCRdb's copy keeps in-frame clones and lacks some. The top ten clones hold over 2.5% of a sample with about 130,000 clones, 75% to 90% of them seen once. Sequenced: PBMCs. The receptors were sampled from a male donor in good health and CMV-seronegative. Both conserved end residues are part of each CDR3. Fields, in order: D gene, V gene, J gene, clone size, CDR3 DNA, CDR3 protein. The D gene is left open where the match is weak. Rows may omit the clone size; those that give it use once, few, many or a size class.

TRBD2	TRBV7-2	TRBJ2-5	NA	TGTGCCAGCAGCGAATCGGGACTAGCGGGGGGGCAAGAGACCCAGTACTTC	CASSESGLAGGQETQYF
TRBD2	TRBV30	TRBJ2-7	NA	TGTGCCTGGGGGACTAGCGGGAGGACCAAGTACTTC	CAWGTSGRTKYF
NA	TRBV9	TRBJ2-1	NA	TGTGCCAGCAGCGTAGGCGGGGAAAACAATGAGCAGTTCTTC	CASSVGGENNEQFF
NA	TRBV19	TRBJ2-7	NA	TGTGCCAGTAGTCGTGACAGTACCTACGAGCAGTACTTC	CASSRDSTYEQYF
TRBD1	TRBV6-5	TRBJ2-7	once	TGTGCCAGCAGTTACTCGACAGGGGAAGCGACCTACGAGCAGTACTTC	CASSYSTGEATYEQYF
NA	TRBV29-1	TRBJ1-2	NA	TGCAGCGTTGAAGCCCAGGGCCCTAACTATGGCTACACCTTC	CSVEAQGPNYGYTF
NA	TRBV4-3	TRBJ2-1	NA	TGCGCCAGCAGCCAATGGGGGGGGCCGGACGAGCAGTTCTTC	CASSQWGGPDEQFF
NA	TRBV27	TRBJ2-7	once	TGTGCCAGCAGTTTACGCAGGGGAAGCTCCTACGAGCAGTACTTC	CASSLRRGSSYEQYF
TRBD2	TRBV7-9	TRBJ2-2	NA	TGTGCCAGCAGCTTACGGCGGCTAGCGGGAGGTTACACCGGGGAGCTGTTTTTT	CASSLRRLAGGYTGELFF
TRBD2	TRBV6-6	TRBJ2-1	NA	TGTGCCAGCAGTAAACTAGCGGGGGGGGCCTACAATGAGCAGTTCTTC	CASSKLAGGAYNEQFF
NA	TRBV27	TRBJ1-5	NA	TGTGCCAGCAGTTCGGGGGGAATCGGGGATCAGCCCCAGCATTTT	CASSSGGIGDQPQHF
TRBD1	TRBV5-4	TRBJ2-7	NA	TGTGCCAGCAGCTGGACAGGGGAGAACGAGCAGTACTTC	CASSWTGENEQYF
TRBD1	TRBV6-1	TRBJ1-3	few	TGTGCCAGCAGTTATGGACAGGGGGGGAACACCATATATTTT	CASSYGQGGNTIYF
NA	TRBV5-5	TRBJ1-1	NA	TGTGCCAGCAGCCTCCGGGGAACTGAAGCTTTCTTT	CASSLRGTEAFF
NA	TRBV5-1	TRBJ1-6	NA	TGCGCCAGCAGGATCGGGGATAATTCACCCCTCCACTTT	CASRIGDNSPLHF
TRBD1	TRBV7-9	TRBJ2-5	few	TGTGCCAGCAGCTTACGACAGGGTAACCAAGAGACCCAGTACTTC	CASSLRQGNQETQYF
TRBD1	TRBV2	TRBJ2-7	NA	TGTGCCAGCAACGGACAGGGGAACTACGAGCAGTACTTC	CASNGQGNYEQYF
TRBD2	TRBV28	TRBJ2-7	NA	TGTGCCAGCAGTGTAGCGGGGGCCTCCTACGAGCAGTACTTC	CASSVAGASYEQYF
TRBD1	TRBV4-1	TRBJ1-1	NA	TGCGCCAGCAGACAAGGACAGGGTAGGAACACTGAAGCTTTCTTT	CASRQGQGRNTEAFF
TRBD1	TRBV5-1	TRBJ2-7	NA	TGCGCCAGCAGCCCGGGACAGGGGGCCTACGAGCAGTACTTC	CASSPGQGAYEQYF
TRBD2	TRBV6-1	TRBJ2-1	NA	TGTGCCAGCAGTGATTCAGCGGGGGGCGGGAATGAGCAGTTCTTC	CASSDSAGGGNEQFF
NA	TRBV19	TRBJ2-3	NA	TGTGCCAGTAGTGTCGGGGTTAGCACAGATACGCAGTATTTT	CASSVGVSTDTQYF
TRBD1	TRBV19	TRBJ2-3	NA	TGTGCCAGTAGTATCGGGGACAGGGGAACAGATACGCAGTATTTT	CASSIGDRGTDTQYF
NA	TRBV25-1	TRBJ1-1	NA	TGTGCCAGCAGTGATCGGGAAGGGAGTGAAGCTTTCTTT	CASSDREGSEAFF
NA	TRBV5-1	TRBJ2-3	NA	TGCGCCAGCAGCTTGGGTCTAGGGGGCACAGATACGCAGTATTTT	CASSLGLGGTDTQYF
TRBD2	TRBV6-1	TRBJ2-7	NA	TGTGCCAGCAGTGACAAGCGGGCCGGGACTAGCGGATCCTACGAGCAGTACTTC	CASSDKRAGTSGSYEQYF
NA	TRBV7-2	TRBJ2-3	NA	TGTGCCAGCAGCTTAGTTCACACAGATACGCAGTATTTT	CASSLVHTDTQYF
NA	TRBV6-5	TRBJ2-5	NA	TGTGCCAGCAGTTTTTCGAAGGAGGGAGAGACCCAGTACTTC	CASSFSKEGETQYF
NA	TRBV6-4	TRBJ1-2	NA	TGTGCCAGCAGGAAGTCCCCCGGATACGACGGGGGCTACACCTTC	CASRKSPGYDGGYTF
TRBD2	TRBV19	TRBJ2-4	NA	TGTGCCAGTAGTATAGAACGGGGCGGGAGAAGGTACCTCGACAAAAACATTCAGTACTTC	CASSIERGGRRYLDKNIQYF
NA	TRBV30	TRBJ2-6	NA	TGTGCCTGGAGTCTGGGCACTGGGGCCAACGGCCTGACTTTC	CAWSLGTGANGLTF
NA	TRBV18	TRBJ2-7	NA	TGTGCCAGCTCACCCATAGGACTTTCTTTAACCTTAGGCTCCTACGAGCAGTACTTC	CASSPIGLSLTLGSYEQYF
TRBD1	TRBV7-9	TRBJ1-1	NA	TGTGCCAGCAGCCCCAGGGGGCTTGGGAGCACTGAAGCTTTCTTT	CASSPRGLGSTEAFF
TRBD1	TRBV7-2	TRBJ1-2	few	TGTGCCAGCAGCAGCACCTCGGGACAGGGGACCGGCTACACCTTC	CASSSTSGQGTGYTF
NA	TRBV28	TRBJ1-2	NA	TGTGCCAGCCTCGGGACTGTCTACAGCTACACCTTC	CASLGTVYSYTF
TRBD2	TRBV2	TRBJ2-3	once	TGTGCCAGCAGCTCGGCTAGCGGGAGTGGCACAGATACGCAGTATTTT	CASSSASGSGTDTQYF
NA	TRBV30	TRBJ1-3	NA	TGTGCCTGGAGTGTAATGGGGAGCTCTGGAAACACCATATATTTT	CAWSVMGSSGNTIYF
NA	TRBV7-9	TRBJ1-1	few	TGTGCCAGCAGCCCGGGGGCTGAAGCTTTCTTT	CASSPGAEAFF
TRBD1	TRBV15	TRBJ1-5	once	TGTGCCACCACCAAGGGTGGGACAGGGACCCTAAATCAGCCCCAGCATTTT	CATTKGGTGTLNQPQHF
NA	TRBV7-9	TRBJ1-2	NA	TGTTCCAGCAGTTTTAGCGGGCCTGGCTACACCTTC	CSSSFSGPGYTF
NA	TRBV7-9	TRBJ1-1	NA	TGTGCCAGCAGCTCACTGACAGACATGAACACTGAAGCTTTCTTT	CASSSLTDMNTEAFF
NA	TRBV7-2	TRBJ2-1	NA	TGTGCCAGCAGAGGGGCAGGAATATACAATGAGCAGTTCTTC	CASRGAGIYNEQFF
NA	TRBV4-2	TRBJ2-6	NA	TGTGCCAGCAGCCAGGCGGGGTCAAGCTCTGGGGCCAACGTCCTGACTTTC	CASSQAGSSSGANVLTF
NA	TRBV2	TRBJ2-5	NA	TGTGCCAGCAGAGGACAACAAGGGACCCAGTACTTC	CASRGQQGTQYF
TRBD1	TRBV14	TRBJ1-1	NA	TGTGCCAGCAGCCTCCGGACAGGGTGGAGCACTGAAGCTTTCTTT	CASSLRTGWSTEAFF
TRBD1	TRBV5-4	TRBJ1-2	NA	TGTGCCAGCAGCTTGGGCAGGACAGGGACTATCGCTAACTATGGCTACACCTTC	CASSLGRTGTIANYGYTF
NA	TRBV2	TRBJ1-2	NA	TGTGCCAGCAGCTACACTTCAGGGGCTAGTTTTTCTTACTATGGCTACACCTTC	CASSYTSGASFSYYGYTF
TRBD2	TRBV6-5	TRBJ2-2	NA	TGTGCCAGCAGTTCTGGGACTAGGGGCACCGGGGAGCTGTTTTTT	CASSSGTRGTGELFF
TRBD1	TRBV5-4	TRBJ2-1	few	TGTGCCAGCAGCTTGGACAGGGGTGAGCAGTTCTTC	CASSLDRGEQFF
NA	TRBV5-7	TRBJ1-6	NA	TGTGCCAGCAGCTTATGGCAGGGTAATTCACCCCTCCACTTT	CASSLWQGNSPLHF
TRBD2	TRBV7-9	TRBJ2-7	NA	TGTGCCAGCGGCTTTAGCGGGACCTCCTACGAGCAGTACTTC	CASGFSGTSYEQYF
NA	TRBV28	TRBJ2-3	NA	TGTGCCAGCAGTTTAAACCCCATGCGGAGGACAGATACGCAGTATTTT	CASSLNPMRRTDTQYF
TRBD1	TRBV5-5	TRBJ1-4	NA	TGTGCCAGCAGCTCGACCGGGACAGGGGGTCTTAGTATTGAAAAACTGTTTTTT	CASSSTGTGGLSIEKLFF
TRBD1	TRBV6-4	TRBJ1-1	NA	TGTGCCAGCAGTCAACAGGGGGCGAACACTGAAGCTTTCTTT	CASSQQGANTEAFF